This TCR beta chain comes out of a study of cytomegalovirus exposure and HLA in healthy donors. The CDR3 length is 13 residues. The V gene lost 7 bases and the J gene lost 3 bases, with 13 bases spanning the gap. Germline CDR1 and CDR2: SQVTM and ANQGSEA. The PCR was carried out with 60 Vbeta primers and 13 Jbeta primers. Assay: immunoSEQ multiplex PCR; the TCRdb copy retains only in-frame clones and omits some. This table holds under 95,000 clones, less than 85% found once. Sequenced input: PBMCs. This sequence joins TRBV29-1 and TRBJ2-1; D remains unclear. The source is a male donor in good health and CMV-seronegative. The CDR3 sequence: CSAPGGVYNEQFF. CDR3 nucleotide sequence: TGCAGCGCCCCCGGCGGCGTCTACAATGAGCAGTTCTTC.